The text below deals with one TCR beta chain. TCRdb's table, derived via immunoSEQ multiplex PCR, lists solely in-frame clones and lacks some. Found here are more than 9,500 clones, about 80% of them singletons; the top ten hold 25% to 30%. This specimen belongs to a study of OX40 agonist ivuxolimab in advanced cancers. Trimming pared 2 bases from V and 0 bases from J, leaving 9 bases between. The CDR3 covers 15 residues. Germline loops: CDR1 SGHAT, CDR2 FQNNGV. The V and J genes are TRBV11-2 and TRBJ2-3, with D possibly TRBD2 on 6 matching bases. The origin of this receptor is an adult with an advanced solid tumor such as melanoma, head and neck, liver or kidney cancer. Specimen: CD4+ or CD8+ T cells sorted from blood, collected in a trial of the OX40 agonist ivuxolimab. Written as DNA, the CDR3 is TGTGCCAGCAGCTTACGAGCGGGTAGCACAGATACGCAGTATTTT. Its translation: CASSLRAGSTDTQYF.